What follows is one TCR beta chain and its context. There are a few counts of this clonotype. The clone's antigen remains unknown. Base qualities were left out, and no much larger clone turns up one base away. This entry is derived from a study of T cells in Graves' hyperthyroidism and ophthalmopathy (dated by TCRdb to 2018 to 2020). Regarding the study in general: Peripheral blood samples were taken at initial diagnosis, before any treatment was given. TCR Vbeta CDR3 sequencing of 135 peripheral blood samples (under 45 ophthalmopathy, 75 hyperthyroidism and roughly 17 progressor patients) is reported in the paper. To identify distinguishing TCR V-J signatures, a discovery cohort of around 100 patients was used, comprising 40 to 45 with Graves' ophthalmopathy and under 60 with stable Graves' hyperthyroidism. The study also compared thyroid tissue and blood T-cell repertoires from about 6 Graves' hyperthyroidism patients. After blood sampling, hyperthyroidism patients were treated with methimazole at a starting dose of 30 mg daily, and ophthalmopathy patients were treated with high-dose intravenous methylprednisolone. The 80 to 100 discovery patients were randomly divided into training and test sets at a 7:3 ratio. Prospective prediction of ophthalmopathy was tested in an independent validation cohort of about 19 hyperthyroidism patients and 15 to 17 patients who later progressed to ophthalmopathy. Here is what the overall study found, with its caveats: Most expanded thyroid clonotypes (frequency above 0.001) were also found in blood, which suggests that blood repertoires may mirror thyroid immune responses. In validation, the model predicted progression to ophthalmopathy a median of roughly 6.2 months before onset, with roughly 70% sensitivity and just under 75% specificity. Ophthalmopathy was separated from stable hyperthyroidism by a 13 V-J signature model, with over 85% sensitivity and about 81% specificity obtained in cross-validation and 80%/75% obtained in testing. Sample size was not statistically predetermined, and investigators were not blinded to group allocation.

TCR beta CDR3 regions were amplified from RNA transcripts. For the first round of RT-PCR on the TCR CDR3, the HTBI primer set was used together with the Qiagen OneStep RT-PCR kit. Libraries were constructed in a second round of multiplex PCR, after which size selection and purification were carried out. Paired-end sequencing of the libraries was performed with 100 bp reads on an Illumina HiSeq2000. In the paper's pipeline: SOAPnuke was used to process the raw data, removing reads that contained adapters or uncalled bases, had a mean Phred below 15, or lacked an exact match to the constant primer or identifier. High-quality paired reads were merged using COPE v1.2.5, and each unique nucleotide sequence was defined as a clonotype. MiTCR v1.1 was used to align the clonotypes against IMGT TRBV, TRBD and TRBJ reference segments. The analysis was restricted to V-J combinations with a frequency above 0.0001, which together covered about 99% of the repertoires. The TCS score was defined as F50 (clonal expansion) divided by E x V (chaos), with BLOSUM62-based TCRdist calculated between CDR3 peptides within each V-J. Welch's t-statistics and random forest reduced 500 to 650 V-J features to fewer than 15, which were used in a naive Bayes classifier (R e1071). TCRdb ran its own pipeline on the public reads, namely fastp trimming at Q25 and MiXCR clone calling, and kept in-frame beta chains. Every entry covers one CDR3 protein and lists the most common genes and DNA from its rows. TCRdb, not the authors, supplied the V and J calls. The sample records fewer than 650,000 distinct CDR3 sequences, 12% to 15% of which are singletons. The ten largest make up roughly 7.7% of the sample.

The CDR3 runs 15 residues from the cysteine to the phenylalanine. The DNA shown is the 45-base CDR3, in frame from base 1. The CDR1 and CDR2 encoded by the germline V gene (reference sequence) are DFQATT and SNEGSKA. Relative to germline, V is missing 3 bases and J is missing 6 bases, with 14 bases of the junction outside any gene match. Moderately to severely active disease, a Clinical Activity Score of at least 3, a NOSPECS grade of at least 4, and a duration under 3 months were present in ophthalmopathy patients. Patients with uncontrolled infections, other autoimmune diseases, pregnancy or lactation were excluded. Diagnoses were established on the basis of clinical symptoms, serum thyroxine and TRAb, thyroid ultrasound, and orbital computed tomography. PBMCs were separated from around 9.1 ml of fresh peripheral blood using Ficoll-Paque density gradient centrifugation. Total RNA was extracted with Trizol reagent, and quality was checked on an Agilent 2100 Bioanalyzer.

The chain joins TRBV20-1 to TRBJ2-7; 7 middle bases align to TRBD2. The sequenced sample consisted of blood. This TCR was recovered from a woman aged 18 to 35 with Graves' ophthalmopathy. The CDR3 reads as follows: CSASVPGGPDGEQYF. The sequenced DNA is TGCAGTGCTAGTGTGCCGGGAGGCCCTGATGGCGAGCAGTACTTC.